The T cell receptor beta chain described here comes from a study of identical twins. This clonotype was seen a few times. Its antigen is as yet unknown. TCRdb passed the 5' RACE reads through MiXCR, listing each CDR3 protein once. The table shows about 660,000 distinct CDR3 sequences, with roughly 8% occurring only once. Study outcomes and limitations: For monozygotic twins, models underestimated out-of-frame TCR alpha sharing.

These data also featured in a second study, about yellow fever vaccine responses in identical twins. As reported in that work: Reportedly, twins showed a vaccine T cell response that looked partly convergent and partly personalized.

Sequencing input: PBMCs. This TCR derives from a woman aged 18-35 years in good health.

The CDR3 coding sequence is TGCGCCAGCAGCCAAGATCGAACGGGGGCCCGGAACACCGGGGAGCTGTTTTTT. It translates to CASSQDRTGARNTGELFF. The chain recombines TRBV4-1 with TRBJ2-2; D possibly matches TRBD1 or TRBD2 (6 bases each). The CDR3 is 18 amino acids. CDR1 and CDR2 (germline): MGHRA, YSYEKL. Trimming pared 0 bases from V and 1 base from J, leaving 15 bases between.